Listed below are T cell receptor beta chains from one sample, sequenced in a study of identical twins. TCRdb independently ran MiXCR on the 5' RACE reads; one entry per CDR3 protein. The sample holds 460,000 or so distinct CDR3 sequences, around 14% seen once. This same sample was also part of a study on yellow fever vaccine responses in identical twins.

The sample comprised CD4+ T cells sorted from blood. These TCRs come from a woman younger than 35 in good health. Both conserved end residues are part of each CDR3. Each record gives: D gene, clone size, CDR3 length, V gene, J gene, CDR3 protein, CDR3 DNA. A D gene is named only where the DNA matches it firmly. Rows may omit the clone size; those that give it use once, few, many or a size class.

>TRBD2|NA|14|TRBV2|TRBJ2-1
CASILAGVGNEQFF
TGTGCCAGCATACTAGCGGGAGTCGGTAATGAGCAGTTCTTC
>TRBD2|many|14|TRBV12-3/TRBV12-4|TRBJ2-2
CASTRAGAPGELFF
TGTGCCAGCACCAGAGCGGGGGCCCCCGGGGAGCTGTTTTTT
>NA|NA|12|TRBV11-2|TRBJ2-1
CASSVSWLAKFF
TGTGCCAGCAGCGTTAGTTGGTTGGCTAAGTTCTTC
>NA|few|13|TRBV10-3|TRBJ1-2
CAICGQTNYGYTF
TGTGCCATCTGTGGACAGACTAACTATGGCTACACCTTC
>TRBD2|few|16|TRBV7-2|TRBJ2-7
CASSFRSGGLRNEQYF
TGTGCCAGCAGCTTTCGCTCGGGAGGACTCCGTAACGAGCAGTACTTC
>TRBD2|many|13|TRBV4-2|TRBJ2-1
CASSQELAGDPFF
TGTGCCAGCAGCCAGGAATTAGCGGGGGACCCGTTCTTC
>TRBD1|few|15|TRBV28|TRBJ2-3
CASATGQGRRDTQYF
TGTGCCAGCGCAACGGGACAGGGCCGTAGAGATACGCAGTATTTT
>TRBD1|NA|14|TRBV20-1|TRBJ2-1
CSAPDRGSYNEQFF
TGCAGTGCACCCGACAGGGGCTCCTACAATGAGCAGTTCTTC
>NA|few|15|TRBV4-1|TRBJ2-7
CASSLPGAVKDEQYF
TGCGCCAGCAGCCTCCCAGGGGCGGTGAAGGACGAGCAGTACTTC
>NA|few|14|TRBV6-1|TRBJ2-6
CASSFNTGANVLTF
TGTGCCAGCAGCTTTAATACTGGGGCCAACGTCCTGACTTTC
>TRBD1|NA|13|TRBV7-9|TRBJ2-7
CASSSYPTGEQYF
TGTGCCAGCAGCTCCTACCCGACAGGGGAGCAGTACTTC
>TRBD1|NA|14|TRBV6-2/TRBV6-3|TRBJ1-1
CASSGQGEITEAFF
TGTGCCAGCAGCGGACAGGGTGAGATCACTGAAGCTTTCTTT
>NA|NA|12|TRBV28|TRBJ2-2
CASSLRSGELFF
TGTGCCAGCAGTTTGCGGAGCGGGGAGCTGTTTTTT
>TRBD2|NA|14|TRBV14|TRBJ2-1
CASSQVGSGKVTFF
TGTGCCAGCAGCCAAGTCGGTAGCGGGAAGGTCACGTTCTTC
>NA|few|15|TRBV29-1|TRBJ2-7
CSVSTWGRGAYEQYF
TGCAGCGTGAGCACGTGGGGGCGAGGGGCCTACGAGCAGTACTTC
>NA|few|14|TRBV29-1|TRBJ2-7
CSVVRRGALYEQYF
TGCAGCGTTGTCAGGAGGGGGGCCCTTTACGAGCAGTACTTC
>NA|few|13|TRBV4-1|TRBJ2-7
CASSQMGMDEQYF
TGCGCCAGCAGCCAAATGGGGATGGACGAGCAGTACTTC
>NA|NA|12|TRBV2|TRBJ2-1
CASSGGGAAQFF
TGTGCCAGCTCAGGGGGGGGTGCTGCGCAGTTCTTC